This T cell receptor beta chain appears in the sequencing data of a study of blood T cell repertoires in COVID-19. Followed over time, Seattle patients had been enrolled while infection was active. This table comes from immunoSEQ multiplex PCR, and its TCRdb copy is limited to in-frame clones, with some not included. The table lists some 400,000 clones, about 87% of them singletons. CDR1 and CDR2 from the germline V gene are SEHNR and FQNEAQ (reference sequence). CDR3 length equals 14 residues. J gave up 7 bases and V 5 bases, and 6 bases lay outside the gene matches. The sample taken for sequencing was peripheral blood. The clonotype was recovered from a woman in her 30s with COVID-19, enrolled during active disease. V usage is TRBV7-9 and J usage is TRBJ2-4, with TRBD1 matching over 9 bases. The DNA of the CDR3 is TGTGCCAGCAGCCGTCTGGGACAGGGTAACATTCAGTACTTC. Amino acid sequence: CASSRLGQGNIQYF.